A selection of T cell receptor beta chains follows, all from one sample in a study of shared clonotypes between healthy human individuals. Sequencing was performed with immunoSEQ multiplex PCR; in TCRdb, only in-frame clones are kept and a portion is missing. Of about 1.5 million clones listed, roughly 98% are singletons. The sequenced sample consisted of naive CD4+ T cells sorted from blood. The receptor source for this set is a man aged 30-40 years in good health. Both conserved end residues are trimmed from each CDR3.

CDR3aa: ASSRLAGLGLYNEQF
v_gene: TRBV11-2

CDR3aa: ASSFAGGSTSYEQY
v_gene: TRBV7-2

CDR3aa: ATSRPGLAVYEQY
v_gene: TRBV15

CDR3aa: ASSPGASNNYGYT
v_gene: TRBV7-2

CDR3aa: ASTAPSFLAF
v_gene: TRBV28

CDR3aa: ASSAVTGNNEQF
v_gene: TRBV5-1

CDR3aa: ASSAGGRGSYEQY
v_gene: TRBV7-8

CDR3aa: ASRVRGRETQY
v_gene: TRBV19

CDR3aa: ASSLGGLSGVYNEQF
v_gene: TRBV7-9

CDR3aa: ASSLRFSLTIPKETQY
v_gene: TRBV5-6

CDR3aa: ASRRGNSGNTIY
v_gene: TRBV2

CDR3aa: ASRAPGHSYEQY
v_gene: TRBV6-5

CDR3aa: ASSPVGGVRYGYT
v_gene: TRBV5-4

CDR3aa: SATSGDTQY
v_gene: TRBV20-1

CDR3aa: ASSSWKGVMMAEETQY
v_gene: TRBV5-1

CDR3aa: AWRSARGGELF
v_gene: TRBV30

CDR3aa: ATDRTDSYEQY
v_gene: TRBV2

CDR3aa: ASSLDGTSGTAPY
v_gene: TRBV5-1

CDR3aa: ASSILHGELF
v_gene: TRBV19

CDR3aa: ASSPRQEETQH
v_gene: TRBV7-7

CDR3aa: ASSPTGNGYT
v_gene: TRBV7-2

CDR3aa: SMRQGNLEMAQY
v_gene: TRBV29-1

CDR3aa: ASSIDPGLPKPYEQY
v_gene: TRBV19

CDR3aa: AISRRLNNEQF
v_gene: TRBV10-3

CDR3aa: ASSPTSGIGEQF
v_gene: TRBV11-2

CDR3aa: ASSLVGREGGYT
v_gene: TRBV7-9

CDR3aa: ASSPLPGTGSNYGYT
v_gene: TRBV28

CDR3aa: SAPSREQF
v_gene: TRBV20-1

CDR3aa: SVAWTAYGYT
v_gene: TRBV29-1

CDR3aa: ASSPGTGISSEQY
v_gene: TRBV10-2

CDR3aa: ASSQPGSTLNEQF
v_gene: TRBV5-1

CDR3aa: ASSQGGVSTDTQY
v_gene: TRBV4-3

CDR3aa: ASSLVGALSTEAF
v_gene: TRBV7-8

CDR3aa: ASSLMSSSYNEQF
v_gene: TRBV7-6

CDR3aa: ASSYVDTREDEQY
v_gene: TRBV6-5

CDR3aa: ASSLGDYRQGEQY
v_gene: TRBV7-9

CDR3aa: ASSSRDEQY
v_gene: TRBV5-6

CDR3aa: ASSYSTLASDSEQY
v_gene: TRBV6-5

CDR3aa: ASSVEGQGHNEQF
v_gene: TRBV9

CDR3aa: ASSISGVSYNEQF
v_gene: TRBV5-1

CDR3aa: ASSLPSGRVTGELF
v_gene: TRBV5-5

CDR3aa: ASSLDRGQETQY
v_gene: TRBV18

CDR3aa: ASSPQISGNTIY
v_gene: TRBV18

CDR3aa: ASSLRPGPNNEQF
v_gene: TRBV5-1

CDR3aa: ASSYRTGSYEQY
v_gene: TRBV9

CDR3aa: ASSLGGGNQPQH
v_gene: TRBV5-1

CDR3aa: ASSFTTSGNVVYEQY
v_gene: TRBV11-2

CDR3aa: ASSLVFRTDPYNEQF
v_gene: TRBV7-8

CDR3aa: ASSLDQAPLL
v_gene: TRBV7-9

CDR3aa: ASSPGDKIYYEQY
v_gene: TRBV27

CDR3aa: ASSESSSTGVRDEQF
v_gene: TRBV6-1

CDR3aa: ASSPDQGVYGYT
v_gene: TRBV5-1

CDR3aa: ASSLFRIAYNEQF
v_gene: TRBV5-1

CDR3aa: ASSRLAGDVDEQF
v_gene: TRBV7-9